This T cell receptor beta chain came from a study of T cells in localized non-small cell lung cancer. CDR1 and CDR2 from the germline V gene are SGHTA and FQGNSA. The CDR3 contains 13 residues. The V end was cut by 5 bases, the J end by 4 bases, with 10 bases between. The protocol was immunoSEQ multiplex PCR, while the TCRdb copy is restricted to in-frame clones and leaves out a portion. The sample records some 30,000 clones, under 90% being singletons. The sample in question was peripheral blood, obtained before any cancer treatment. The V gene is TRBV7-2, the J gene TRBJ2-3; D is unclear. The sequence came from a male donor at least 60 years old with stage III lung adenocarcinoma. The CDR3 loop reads CASSPQASDTQYF. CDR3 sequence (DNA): TGTGCCAGCAGCCCCCAGGCGTCAGATACGCAGTATTTT.